The entry below gives a single TCR beta chain sequence along with its context. No antigen is known for it. As for the donors, each was a healthy bone marrow donor. The data belong to a study of cytomegalovirus exposure and HLA in healthy donors. Findings of the study overall: An Asian-associated ancestry cluster reportedly showed fewer N-insertions than the roughly 700-donor mean in a later analysis.

The CDR3 is 15 residues long. Germline CDR1 SGHNT, CDR2 YENEEA. V was pared by 1 base and J by 4 bases, with 4 bases of the junction left unmatched. Primers included in the PCR were 60 Vbeta and 13 Jbeta primers. The repertoire was sequenced with immunoSEQ multiplex PCR; TCRdb's copy has only in-frame clones and lacks some. The top ten hold 14% of the sample, which has about 140,000 clones, approximately 80% seen once. The sequence came from a woman in her 40s in good health and CMV-seronegative. V and J are TRBV11-3 and TRBJ2-3; 8 bases agree with TRBD2. The specimen sequenced was PBMCs. CDR3 amino acids: CASSLAGGGADTQYF. CDR3 DNA: TGTGCCAGCAGCTTAGCGGGGGGGGGTGCAGATACGCAGTATTTT.